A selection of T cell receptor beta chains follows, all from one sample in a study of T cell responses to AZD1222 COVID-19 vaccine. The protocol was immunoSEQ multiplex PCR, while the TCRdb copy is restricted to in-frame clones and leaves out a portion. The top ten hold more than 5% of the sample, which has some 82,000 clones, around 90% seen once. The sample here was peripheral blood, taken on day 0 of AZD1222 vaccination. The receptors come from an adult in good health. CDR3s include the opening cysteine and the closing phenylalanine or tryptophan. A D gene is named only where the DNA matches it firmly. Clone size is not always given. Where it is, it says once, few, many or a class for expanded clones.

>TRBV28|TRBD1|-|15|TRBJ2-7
TGTGCCAGCAGTTTATTGGACAGGAGCTCCTACGAGCAGTACTTC
CASSLLDRSSYEQYF
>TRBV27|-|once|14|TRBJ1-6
TGTGCCAGCACCGAATCAGGTTATAATTCACCCCTCCACTTT
CASTESGYNSPLHF
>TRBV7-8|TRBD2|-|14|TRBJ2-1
TGTGCCAGCAGCTCTCCGGGGGGGCGGGATGAGCAGTTCTTC
CASSSPGGRDEQFF
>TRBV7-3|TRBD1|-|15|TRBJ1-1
TGTGCCAGCAGCCCCGGGACAGGGATGAACACTGAAGCTTTCTTT
CASSPGTGMNTEAFF
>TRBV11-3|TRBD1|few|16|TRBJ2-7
TGTGCCAGCAGTCCGCCCCTGGACAGGGGGCTCTACGAGCAGTACTTC
CASSPPLDRGLYEQYF
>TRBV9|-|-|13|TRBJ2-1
TGTGCCAGCAGCGTAGGAGGGACAATTGAGCAGTTCTTC
CASSVGGTIEQFF
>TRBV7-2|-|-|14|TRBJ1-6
TGTGCCAGCAGCTCACAGGGTGGTAATTCACCCCTCCACTTT
CASSSQGGNSPLHF
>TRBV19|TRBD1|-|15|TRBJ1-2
TGTGCCAGTACCGACCCGGGACAGGGGGCAGGGGGCTACACCTTC
CASTDPGQGAGGYTF
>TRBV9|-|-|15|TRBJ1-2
TGTGCCAGCAGCCTAAACCCGGACGTTAACTATGGCTACACCTTC
CASSLNPDVNYGYTF
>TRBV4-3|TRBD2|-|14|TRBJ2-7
TGCGCCAGCAGCCAACTCGGACTAGCGGGGGAGCAGTACTTC
CASSQLGLAGEQYF
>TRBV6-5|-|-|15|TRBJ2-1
TGTGCCAGCACCCCCTTCGGTGATCCTTACAATGAGCAGTTCTTC
CASTPFGDPYNEQFF
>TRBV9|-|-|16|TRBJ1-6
TGTGCCAGCAGCGTATGGGAAAACTCCTATAATTCACCCCTCCACTTT
CASSVWENSYNSPLHF
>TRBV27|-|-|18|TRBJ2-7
TGTGCCAGCAGTTTAAGATGGGACGTTTGGGAGAGCTCCTACGAGCAGTACTTC
CASSLRWDVWESSYEQYF
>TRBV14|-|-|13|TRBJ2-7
TGTGCCAGCAGCCAAGATTTCCCCACCCCGCAGTACTTC
CASSQDFPTPQYF
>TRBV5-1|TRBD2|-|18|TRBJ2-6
TGCGCCAGCAGCTTGGTTCCTAGCGGGATCTCTGGGGCCAACGTCCTGACTTTC
CASSLVPSGISGANVLTF
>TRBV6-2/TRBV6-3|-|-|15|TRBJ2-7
TGTGCCAGCAGTAGCCCTAGGCAGGGCCCCTACGAGCAGTACTTC
CASSSPRQGPYEQYF
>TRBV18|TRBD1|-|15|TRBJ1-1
TGTGCCAGCTCACCCTCTGGACAGGGTAAAACTGAAGCTTTCTTT
CASSPSGQGKTEAFF
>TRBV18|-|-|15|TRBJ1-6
TGTGCCAGCTCACCAGTGGGACAAGATTTTTCACCCCTCCACTTT
CASSPVGQDFSPLHF
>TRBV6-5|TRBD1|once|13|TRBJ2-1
TGTGCCAGCCGGGACAGGGATTACAATGAGCAGTTCTTC
CASRDRDYNEQFF
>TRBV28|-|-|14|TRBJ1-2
TGTGCCAGCAGTACCCGAGGGGGGAACTATGGCTACACCTTC
CASSTRGGNYGYTF
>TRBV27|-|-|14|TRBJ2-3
TGTGCCAGCAGTCCTCAGGACAGTTTGGATACGCAGTATTTT
CASSPQDSLDTQYF
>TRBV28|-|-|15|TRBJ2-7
TGTGCCAGCAGTTTAAGGAGGGGGCAGATTTGGGAGCAGTACTTC
CASSLRRGQIWEQYF
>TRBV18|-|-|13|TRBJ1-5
TGTGCCAGTAACCACGGAACCAATCAGCCCCAGCATTTT
CASNHGTNQPQHF
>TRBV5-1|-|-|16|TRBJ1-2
TGCGCCAGCAGCTTGATCGTTGGGGGAACCGGCCATGGCTACACCTTC
CASSLIVGGTGHGYTF
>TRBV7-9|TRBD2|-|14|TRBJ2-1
TGTGCCAGCAGCTCGGGGACTAGTAGGAATGAGCAGTTCTTC
CASSSGTSRNEQFF
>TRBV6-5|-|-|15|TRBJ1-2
TGTGCCAGCAGTCCGGACGGATCTACTAACTATGGCTACACCTTC
CASSPDGSTNYGYTF
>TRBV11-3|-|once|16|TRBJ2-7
TGTGCCAGCAGCTTAATGTTTATCCAGGGTTCCTACGAGCAGTACTTC
CASSLMFIQGSYEQYF
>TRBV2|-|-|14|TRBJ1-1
TGTGCCAGCAGCGACTGGACTGCTATGAGTGAAGCTTTCTTT
CASSDWTAMSEAFF
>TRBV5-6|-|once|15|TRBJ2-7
TGTGCCAGCAGCTATGACTCCGGACAGTACTACGAGCAGTACTTC
CASSYDSGQYYEQYF
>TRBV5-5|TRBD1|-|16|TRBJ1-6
TGTGCCAGCACCCCCCGGACAGGGAATAATCATTCACCCCTCCACTTT
CASTPRTGNNHSPLHF
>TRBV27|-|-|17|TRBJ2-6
TGTGCCAGCAGTTTTTTAAGGACCATATCTGGGGCCAACGTCCTGACTTTC
CASSFLRTISGANVLTF
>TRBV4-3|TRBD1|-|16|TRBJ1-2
TGCGCCAGCAGCCAAGATAGGGGACAGGGGGCGTCGGGCTACACCTTC
CASSQDRGQGASGYTF
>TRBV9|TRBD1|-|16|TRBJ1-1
TGTGCCAGCAGCGGCTCCCGGGACAGTCCTTACACTGAAGCTTTCTTT
CASSGSRDSPYTEAFF
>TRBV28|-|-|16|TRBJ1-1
TGTGCCAGCGGACTTAGAACGGACAGTGCCAACACTGAAGCTTTCTTT
CASGLRTDSANTEAFF
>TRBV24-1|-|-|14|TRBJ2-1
TGTGCCACCAGTGCCCCGGGGGTTCGAAATGAGCAGTTCTTC
CATSAPGVRNEQFF
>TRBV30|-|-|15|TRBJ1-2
TGTGCCTGGAGGGAAGACAACCGGACACCCTATGGCTACACCTTC
CAWREDNRTPYGYTF
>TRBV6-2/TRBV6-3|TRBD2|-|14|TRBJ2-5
TGTGCCAGCAGTTTTAGCGGGGGTCTGGAGACCCAGTACTTC
CASSFSGGLETQYF
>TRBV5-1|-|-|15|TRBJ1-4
TGCGCCAGCAGCTCCCTGAGGGCCGCGGATGAAAAACTGTTTTTT
CASSSLRAADEKLFF
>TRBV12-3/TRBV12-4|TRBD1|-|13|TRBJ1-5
TGTGCCAGCAGTTCCGACAGGGTTCAGCCCCAGCATTTT
CASSSDRVQPQHF
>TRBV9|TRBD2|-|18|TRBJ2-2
TGTGCCAGCAGCGGAACTGGGGGGACTAGGACTCCCACCGGGGAGCTGTTTTTT
CASSGTGGTRTPTGELFF
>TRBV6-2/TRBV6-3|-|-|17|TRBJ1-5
TGTGCCAGCAGTTACCCGGCTTTTGGTAGTAGCAATCAGCCCCAGCATTTT
CASSYPAFGSSNQPQHF
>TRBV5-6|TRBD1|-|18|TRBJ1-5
TGTGCCAGCAGCCTATCAGGGACAGAGAGGTATAGCAATCAGCCCCAGCATTTT
CASSLSGTERYSNQPQHF
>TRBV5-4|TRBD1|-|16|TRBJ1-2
TGTGCCAGCAGCCCCCGAGGGGGTCAGGGGGACGTTGGCTACACCTTC
CASSPRGGQGDVGYTF
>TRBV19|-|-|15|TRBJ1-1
TGTGCCAGTAGTATACGGCGGAGGGAGAACACTGAAGCTTTCTTT
CASSIRRRENTEAFF
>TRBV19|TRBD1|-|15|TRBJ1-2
TGTGCCAGTAGTAATACCGGGACAGGGCCCTATGGCTACACCTTC
CASSNTGTGPYGYTF